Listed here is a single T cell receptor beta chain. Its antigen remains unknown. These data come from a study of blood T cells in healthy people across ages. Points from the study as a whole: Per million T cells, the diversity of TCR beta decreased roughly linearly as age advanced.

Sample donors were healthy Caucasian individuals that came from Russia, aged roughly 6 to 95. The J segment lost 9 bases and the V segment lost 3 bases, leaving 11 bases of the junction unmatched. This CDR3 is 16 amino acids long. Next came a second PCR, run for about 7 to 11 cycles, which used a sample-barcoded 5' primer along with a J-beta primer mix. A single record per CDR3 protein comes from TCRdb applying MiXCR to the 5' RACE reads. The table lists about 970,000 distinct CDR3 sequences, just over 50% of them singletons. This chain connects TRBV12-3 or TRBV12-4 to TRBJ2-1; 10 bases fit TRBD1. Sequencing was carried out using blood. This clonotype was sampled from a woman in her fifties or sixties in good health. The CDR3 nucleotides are TGTGCCAGCAGTTTTGCCGGGACAGGGGAAGGAGTTGAGCAGTTCTTC. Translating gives CASSFAGTGEGVEQFF.